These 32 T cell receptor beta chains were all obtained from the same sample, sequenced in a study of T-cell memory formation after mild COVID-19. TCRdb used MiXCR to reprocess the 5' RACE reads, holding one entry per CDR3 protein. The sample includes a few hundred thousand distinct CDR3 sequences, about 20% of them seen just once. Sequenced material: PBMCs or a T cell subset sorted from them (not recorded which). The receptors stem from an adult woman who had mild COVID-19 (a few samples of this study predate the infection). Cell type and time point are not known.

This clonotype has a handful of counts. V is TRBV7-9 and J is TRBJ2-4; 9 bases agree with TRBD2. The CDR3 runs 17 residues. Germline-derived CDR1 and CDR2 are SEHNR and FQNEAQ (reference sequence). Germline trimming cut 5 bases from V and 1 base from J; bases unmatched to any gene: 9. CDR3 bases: TGTGCCAGCAGCCGGAGTTTAGCGGGGGCGGCCAAAAACATTCAGTACTTC. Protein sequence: CASSRSLAGAAKNIQYF.

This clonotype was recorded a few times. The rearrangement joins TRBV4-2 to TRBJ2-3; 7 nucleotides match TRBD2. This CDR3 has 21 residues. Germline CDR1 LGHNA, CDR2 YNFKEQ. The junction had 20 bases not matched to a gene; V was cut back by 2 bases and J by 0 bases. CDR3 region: CASSQSRVPELARSSTDTQYF. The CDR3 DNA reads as TGTGCCAGCAGCCAATCGAGGGTGCCGGAACTAGCGAGATCTAGCACAGATACGCAGTATTTT.

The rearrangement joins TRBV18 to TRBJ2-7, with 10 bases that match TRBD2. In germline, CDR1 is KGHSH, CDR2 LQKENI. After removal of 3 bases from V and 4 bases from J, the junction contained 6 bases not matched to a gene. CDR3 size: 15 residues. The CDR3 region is CASSPGLAVQYEQYF. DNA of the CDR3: TGTGCCAGCTCACCCGGACTAGCGGTTCAATACGAGCAGTACTTC.

The DNA for the CDR3 is TGTGCCACCCAGGGAAACAATCAGCCCCAGCATTTT. Amino acid sequence: CATQGNNQPQHF. This chain links TRBV24-1 with TRBJ1-5; D may be TRBD1 (5 bases). Trimming removed 9 bases from V and 3 bases from J, with 8 bases in between. The germline gives CDR1 KGHDR, CDR2 SFDVKD. The CDR3 covers 12 residues.

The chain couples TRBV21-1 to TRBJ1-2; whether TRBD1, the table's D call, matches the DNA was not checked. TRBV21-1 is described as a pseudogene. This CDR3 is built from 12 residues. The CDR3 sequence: CASSKMAPVCTF. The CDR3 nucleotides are TGTGCCAGCAGCAAAATGGCGCCCGTATGCACCTTC.

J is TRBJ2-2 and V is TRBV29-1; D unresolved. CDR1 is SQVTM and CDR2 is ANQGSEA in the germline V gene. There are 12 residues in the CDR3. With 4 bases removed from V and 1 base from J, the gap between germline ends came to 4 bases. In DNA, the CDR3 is TGCAGCGTTGGACAGAACACCGGGGAGCTGTTTTTT. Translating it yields CSVGQNTGELFF.

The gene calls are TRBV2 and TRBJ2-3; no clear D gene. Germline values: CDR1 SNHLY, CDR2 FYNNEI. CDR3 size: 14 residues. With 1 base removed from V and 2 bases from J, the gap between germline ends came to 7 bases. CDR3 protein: CASSEVDPTDTQYF. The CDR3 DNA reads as TGTGCCAGCAGTGAAGTGGACCCCACAGATACGCAGTATTTT.

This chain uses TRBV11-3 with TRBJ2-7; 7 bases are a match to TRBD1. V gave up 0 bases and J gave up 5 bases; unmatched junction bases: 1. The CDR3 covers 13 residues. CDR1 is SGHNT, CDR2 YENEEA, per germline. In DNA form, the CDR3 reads TGTGCCAGCAGCTTAGAAGACAGGGACGAGCAGTACTTC. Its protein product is CASSLEDRDEQYF.

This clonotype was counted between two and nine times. As DNA, the CDR3 is TGTGCCAGCAGCGTAGACATCGCAGATACGCAGTATTTT. Protein: CASSVDIADTQYF. The chain carries TRBV9 and TRBJ2-3; D is uncertain. Trimming took 0 bases from V and 4 from J, leaving 6 bases between them. The CDR3 contains 13 residues. CDR1 is SGDLS, CDR2 YYNGEE, per germline.

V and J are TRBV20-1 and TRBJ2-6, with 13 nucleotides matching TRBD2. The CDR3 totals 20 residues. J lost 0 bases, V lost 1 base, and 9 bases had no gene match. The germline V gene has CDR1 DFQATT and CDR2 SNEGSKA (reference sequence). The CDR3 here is CSARVFRTSGGASGANVLTF. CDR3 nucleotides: TGCAGTGCTAGAGTATTTCGAACTAGCGGGGGGGCCTCTGGGGCCAACGTCCTGACTTTC.

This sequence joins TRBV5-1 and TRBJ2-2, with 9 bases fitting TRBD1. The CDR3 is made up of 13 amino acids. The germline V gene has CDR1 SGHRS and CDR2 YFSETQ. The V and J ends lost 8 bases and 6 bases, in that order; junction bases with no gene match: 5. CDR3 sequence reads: CASGTGHPGELFF. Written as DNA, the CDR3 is TGCGCCAGTGGGACAGGGCACCCCGGGGAGCTGTTTTTT.

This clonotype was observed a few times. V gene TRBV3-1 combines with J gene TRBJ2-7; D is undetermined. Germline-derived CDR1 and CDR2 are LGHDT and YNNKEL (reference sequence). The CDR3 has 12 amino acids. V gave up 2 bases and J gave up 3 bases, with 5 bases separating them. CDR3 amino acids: CASSQIFYEQYF. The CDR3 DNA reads TGTGCCAGCAGCCAAATCTTCTACGAGCAGTACTTC.

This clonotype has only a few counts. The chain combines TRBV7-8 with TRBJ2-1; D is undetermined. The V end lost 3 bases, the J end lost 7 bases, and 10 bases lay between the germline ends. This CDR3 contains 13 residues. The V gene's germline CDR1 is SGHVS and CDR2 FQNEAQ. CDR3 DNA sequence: TGTGCCAGCAGCTTGTCGACAAAGAATGAGCAGTTCTTC. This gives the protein CASSLSTKNEQFF.

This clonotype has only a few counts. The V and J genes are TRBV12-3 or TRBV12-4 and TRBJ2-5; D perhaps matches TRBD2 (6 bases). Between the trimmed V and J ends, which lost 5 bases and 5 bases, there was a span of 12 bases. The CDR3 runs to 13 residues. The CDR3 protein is CASSPTSAETQYF. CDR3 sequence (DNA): TGTGCCAGCAGTCCGACTAGTGCGGAGACCCAGTACTTC.

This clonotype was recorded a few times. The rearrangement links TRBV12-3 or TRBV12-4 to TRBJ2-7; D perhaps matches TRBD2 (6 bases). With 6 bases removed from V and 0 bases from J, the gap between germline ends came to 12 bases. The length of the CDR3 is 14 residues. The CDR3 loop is CASSRGTSSYEQYF. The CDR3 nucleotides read TGTGCCAGCAGCCGCGGGACGAGCTCCTACGAGCAGTACTTC.

CDR3 region: CAIRGDRNQPQHF. CDR3 in DNA: TGTGCCATCAGGGGGGACAGGAATCAGCCCCAGCATTTT. This chain connects TRBV10-3 to TRBJ1-5; 8 bases line up with TRBD1. The CDR3 runs to 13 residues. The V gene end was trimmed by 6 bases and the J gene end by 4 bases; junction bases not matched to a gene: 2. Germline-derived CDR1 and CDR2 are ENHRY and SYGVKD.

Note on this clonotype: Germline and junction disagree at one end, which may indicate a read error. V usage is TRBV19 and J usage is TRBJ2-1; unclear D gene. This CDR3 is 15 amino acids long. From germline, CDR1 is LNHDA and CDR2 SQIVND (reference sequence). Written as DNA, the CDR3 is TGTGACAGTAGTATCCTGGGTCGGAGAGACAATGAGCAGTTCTTC. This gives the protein CDSSILGRRDNEQFF.

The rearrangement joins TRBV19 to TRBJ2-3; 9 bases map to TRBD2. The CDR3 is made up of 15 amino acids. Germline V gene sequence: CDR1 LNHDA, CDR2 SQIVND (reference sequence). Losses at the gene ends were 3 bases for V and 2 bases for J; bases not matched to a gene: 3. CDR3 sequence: CASSILGLATDTQYF. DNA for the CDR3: TGTGCCAGTAGTATTTTGGGACTAGCCACAGATACGCAGTATTTT.

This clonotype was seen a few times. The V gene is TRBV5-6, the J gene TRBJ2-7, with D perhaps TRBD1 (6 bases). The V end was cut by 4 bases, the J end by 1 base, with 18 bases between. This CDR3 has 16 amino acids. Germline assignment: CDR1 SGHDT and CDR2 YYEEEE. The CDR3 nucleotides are TGTGCCAGCAGCCTACAGGGACCCCTCTTTTCCTACGAGCAGTACTTC. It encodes CASSLQGPLFSYEQYF.

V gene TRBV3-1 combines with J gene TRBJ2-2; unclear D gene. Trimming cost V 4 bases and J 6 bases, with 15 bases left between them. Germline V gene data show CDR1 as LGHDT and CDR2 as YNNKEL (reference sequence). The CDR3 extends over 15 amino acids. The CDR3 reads CASSRRDTWAGELFF. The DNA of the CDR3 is TGTGCCAGCAGCCGAAGAGATACTTGGGCCGGGGAGCTGTTTTTT. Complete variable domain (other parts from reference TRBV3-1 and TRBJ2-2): DTAVSQTPKYLVTQMGNDKSIKCEQNLGHDTMYWYKQDSKKFLKIMFSYNNKELIINETVPNRFSPKSPDKAHLNLHINSLELGDSAVYFCASSRRDTWAGELFFGEGSRLTVL.

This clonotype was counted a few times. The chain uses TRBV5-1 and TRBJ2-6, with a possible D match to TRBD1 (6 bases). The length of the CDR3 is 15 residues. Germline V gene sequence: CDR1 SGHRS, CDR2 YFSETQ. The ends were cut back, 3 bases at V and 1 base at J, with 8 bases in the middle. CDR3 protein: CASSSGESGANVLTF. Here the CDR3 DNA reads TGCGCCAGCAGCTCAGGGGAATCTGGGGCCAACGTCCTGACTTTC.

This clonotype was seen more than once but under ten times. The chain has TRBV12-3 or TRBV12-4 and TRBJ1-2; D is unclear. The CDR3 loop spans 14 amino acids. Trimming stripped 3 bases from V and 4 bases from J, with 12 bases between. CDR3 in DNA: TGTGCCAGCAGTTTGTCAGTGTCGGGCTATGGCTACACCTTC. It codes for CASSLSVSGYGYTF.

CDR3 sequence reads: CASSSRGLGGYTF. As DNA, the CDR3 is TGTGCCAGCTCTTCGCGAGGGTTGGGAGGCTACACCTTC. The V gene is TRBV25-1, the J gene TRBJ1-2; D unclear. The CDR3 covers 13 residues. From germline, CDR1 is MGHDK and CDR2 SYGVNS. V lost 8 bases to trimming and J lost 8 bases, with 18 bases between them.

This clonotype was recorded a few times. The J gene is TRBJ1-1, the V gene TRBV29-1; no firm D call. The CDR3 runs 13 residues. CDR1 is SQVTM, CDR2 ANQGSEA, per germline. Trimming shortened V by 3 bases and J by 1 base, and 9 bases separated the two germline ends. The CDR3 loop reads CSVEEGQNTEAFF. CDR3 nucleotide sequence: TGCAGCGTTGAGGAGGGTCAGAACACTGAAGCTTTCTTT.

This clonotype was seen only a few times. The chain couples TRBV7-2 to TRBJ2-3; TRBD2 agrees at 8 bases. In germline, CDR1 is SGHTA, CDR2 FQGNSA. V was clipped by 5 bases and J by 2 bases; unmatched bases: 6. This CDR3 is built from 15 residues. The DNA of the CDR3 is TGTGCCAGCAGCACTCCGGGACTAGTCACAGATACGCAGTATTTT. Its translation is CASSTPGLVTDTQYF.

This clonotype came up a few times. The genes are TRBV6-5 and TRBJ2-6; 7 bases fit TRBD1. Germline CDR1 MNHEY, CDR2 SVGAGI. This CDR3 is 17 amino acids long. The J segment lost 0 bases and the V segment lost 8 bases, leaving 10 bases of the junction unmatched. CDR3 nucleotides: TGTGCCAGCGGGGACAGAGCCCTAAGCTCTGGGGCCAACGTCCTGACTTTC. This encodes CASGDRALSSGANVLTF.

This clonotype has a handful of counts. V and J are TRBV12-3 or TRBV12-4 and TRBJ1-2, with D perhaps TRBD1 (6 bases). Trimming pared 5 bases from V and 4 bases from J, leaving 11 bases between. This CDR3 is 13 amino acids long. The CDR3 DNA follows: TGTGCCAGCAGTGTGGACAGAAGCTATGGCTACACCTTC. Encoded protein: CASSVDRSYGYTF.

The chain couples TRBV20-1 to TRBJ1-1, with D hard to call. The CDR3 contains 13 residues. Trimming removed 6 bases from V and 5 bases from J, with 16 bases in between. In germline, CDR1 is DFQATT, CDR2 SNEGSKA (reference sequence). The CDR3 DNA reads TGCAGTGCCCGAGCGCTCGGGGATACTGAAGCTTTCTTT. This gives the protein CSARALGDTEAFF.

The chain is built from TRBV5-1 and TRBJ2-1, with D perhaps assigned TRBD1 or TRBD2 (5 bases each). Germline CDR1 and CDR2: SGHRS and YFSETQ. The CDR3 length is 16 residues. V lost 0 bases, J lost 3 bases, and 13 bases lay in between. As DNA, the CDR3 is TGCGCCAGCAGCTTGGAACCTCGGGACGGCTACAATGAGCAGTTCTTC. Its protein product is CASSLEPRDGYNEQFF. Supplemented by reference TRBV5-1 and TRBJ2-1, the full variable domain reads KAGVTQTPRYLIKTRGQQVTLSCSPISGHRSVSWYQQTPGQGLQFLFEYFSETQRNKGNFPGRFSGRQFSNSRSEMNVSTLELGDSALYLCASSLEPRDGYNEQFFGPGTRLTVL.

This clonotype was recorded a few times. The CDR3: CASSPRGSLNTGELFF. DNA for the CDR3: TGTGCCAGTAGTCCTCGGGGTAGCCTCAACACCGGGGAGCTGTTTTTT. This chain joins TRBV19 and TRBJ2-2; TRBD2 might be the D (5 bases). The V end was cut by 5 bases, the J end by 2 bases, with 15 bases between. Germline V CDR1 and CDR2: LNHDA, SQIVND (reference sequence). The CDR3 is 16 residues long.

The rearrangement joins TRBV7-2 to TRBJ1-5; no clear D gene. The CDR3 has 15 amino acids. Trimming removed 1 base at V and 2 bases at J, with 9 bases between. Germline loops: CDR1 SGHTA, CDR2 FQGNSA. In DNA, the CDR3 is TGTGCCAGCAGCTTAGAGGGATTGGGCAATCAGCCCCAGCATTTT. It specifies CASSLEGLGNQPQHF.

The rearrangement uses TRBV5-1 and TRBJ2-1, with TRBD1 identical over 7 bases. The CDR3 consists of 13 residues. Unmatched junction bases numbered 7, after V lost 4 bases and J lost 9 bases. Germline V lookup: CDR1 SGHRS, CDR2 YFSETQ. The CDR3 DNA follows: TGCGCCAGCAGCGGGGACAGTCTTCTTGAGCAGTTCTTC. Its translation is CASSGDSLLEQFF.